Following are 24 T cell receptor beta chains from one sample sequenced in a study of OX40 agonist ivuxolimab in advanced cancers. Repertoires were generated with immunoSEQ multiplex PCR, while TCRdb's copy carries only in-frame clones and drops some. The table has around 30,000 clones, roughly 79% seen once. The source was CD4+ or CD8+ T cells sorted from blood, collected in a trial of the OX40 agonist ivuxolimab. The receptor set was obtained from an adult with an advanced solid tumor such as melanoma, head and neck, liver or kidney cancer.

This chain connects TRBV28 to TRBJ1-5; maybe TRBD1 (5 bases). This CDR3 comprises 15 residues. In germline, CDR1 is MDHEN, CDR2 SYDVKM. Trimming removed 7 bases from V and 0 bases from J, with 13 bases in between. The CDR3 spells CASIRQPHSNQPQHF. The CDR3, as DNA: TGTGCCAGCATTAGACAGCCTCATAGCAATCAGCCCCAGCATTTT.

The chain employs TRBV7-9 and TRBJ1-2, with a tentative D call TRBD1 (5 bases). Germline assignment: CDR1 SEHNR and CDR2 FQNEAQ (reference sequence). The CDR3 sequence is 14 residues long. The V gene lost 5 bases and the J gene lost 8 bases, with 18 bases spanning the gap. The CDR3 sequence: CASSLSREAGGYTF. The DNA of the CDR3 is TGTGCCAGCAGCCTTTCCAGGGAAGCGGGGGGCTACACCTTC.

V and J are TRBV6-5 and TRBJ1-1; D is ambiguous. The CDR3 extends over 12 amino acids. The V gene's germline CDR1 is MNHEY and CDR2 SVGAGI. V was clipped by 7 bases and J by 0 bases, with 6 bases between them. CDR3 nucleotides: TGTGCCAGCAAGAATTTGAACACTGAAGCTTTCTTT. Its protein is CASKNLNTEAFF.

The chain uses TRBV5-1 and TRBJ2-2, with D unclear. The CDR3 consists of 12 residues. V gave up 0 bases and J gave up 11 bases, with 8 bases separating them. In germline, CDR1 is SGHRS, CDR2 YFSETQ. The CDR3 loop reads CASSLDSIELFF. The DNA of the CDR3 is TGCGCCAGCAGCTTGGACAGTATCGAGCTGTTTTTT.

The CDR3 loop is CASSSTTGLFYEQYF. CDR3 bases: TGTGCCAGCAGTTCTACGACAGGGTTATTCTACGAGCAGTACTTC. The V call is TRBV27, the J call TRBJ2-7, with TRBD1 matching over 7 bases. V was pared by 4 bases and J by 3 bases, with 9 bases of the junction left unmatched. The CDR3 has 15 amino acids. Per germline, CDR1 MNHEY and CDR2 SMNVEV (reference sequence).

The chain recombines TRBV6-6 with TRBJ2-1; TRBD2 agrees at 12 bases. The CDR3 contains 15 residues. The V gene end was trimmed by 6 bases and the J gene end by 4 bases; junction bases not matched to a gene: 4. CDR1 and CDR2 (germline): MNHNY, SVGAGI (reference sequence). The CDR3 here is CASSYTSGGYNEQFF. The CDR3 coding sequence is TGTGCCAGCAGCTATACTAGCGGGGGGTACAATGAGCAGTTCTTC.

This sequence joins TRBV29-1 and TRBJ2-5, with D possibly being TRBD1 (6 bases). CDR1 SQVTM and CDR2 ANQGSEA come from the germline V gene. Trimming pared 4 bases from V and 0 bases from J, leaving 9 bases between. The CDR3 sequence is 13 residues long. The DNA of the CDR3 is TGCAGCGTTGGGGGGACACACCAAGAGACCCAGTACTTC. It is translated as CSVGGTHQETQYF.

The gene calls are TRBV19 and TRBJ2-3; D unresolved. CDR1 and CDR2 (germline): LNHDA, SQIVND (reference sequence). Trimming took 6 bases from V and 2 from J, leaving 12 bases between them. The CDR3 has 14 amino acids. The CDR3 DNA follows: TGTGCCAGTAGGATCACACCGGCCACAGATACGCAGTATTTT. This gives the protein CASRITPATDTQYF.

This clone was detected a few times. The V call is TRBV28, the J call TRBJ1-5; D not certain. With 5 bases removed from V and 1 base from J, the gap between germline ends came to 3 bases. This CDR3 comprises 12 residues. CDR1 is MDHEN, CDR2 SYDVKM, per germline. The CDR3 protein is CASSPSNQPQHF. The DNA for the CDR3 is TGTGCCAGCAGTCCGAGCAATCAGCCCCAGCATTTT.

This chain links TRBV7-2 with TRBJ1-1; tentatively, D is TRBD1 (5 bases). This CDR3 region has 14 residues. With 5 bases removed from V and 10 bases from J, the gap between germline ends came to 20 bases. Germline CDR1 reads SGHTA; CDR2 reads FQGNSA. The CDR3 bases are TGTGCCAGCAGCCCCGGGACCGAAGCCCGAGGAGCTTTCTTT. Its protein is CASSPGTEARGAFF. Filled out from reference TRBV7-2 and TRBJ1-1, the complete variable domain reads GAGVSQSPSNKVTEKGKDVELRCDPISGHTALYWYRQSLGQGLEFLIYFQGNSAPDKSGLPSDRFSAERTGGSVSTLTIQRTQQEDSAVYLCASSPGTEARGAFFGQGTRLTVV.

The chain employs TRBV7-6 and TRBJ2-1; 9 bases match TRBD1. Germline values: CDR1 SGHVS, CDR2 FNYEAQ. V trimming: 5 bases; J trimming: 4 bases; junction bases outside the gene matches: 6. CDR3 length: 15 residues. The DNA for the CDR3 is TGTGCCAGCAGCGTTCCCGGGACAGGGTACAATGAGCAGTTCTTC. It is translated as CASSVPGTGYNEQFF.

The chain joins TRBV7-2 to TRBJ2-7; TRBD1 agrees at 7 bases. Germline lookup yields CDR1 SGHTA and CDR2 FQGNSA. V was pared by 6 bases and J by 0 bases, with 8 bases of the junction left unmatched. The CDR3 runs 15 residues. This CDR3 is CASSSSGQFSYEQYF. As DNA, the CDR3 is TGTGCCAGCAGTTCCTCGGGACAGTTCTCCTACGAGCAGTACTTC.

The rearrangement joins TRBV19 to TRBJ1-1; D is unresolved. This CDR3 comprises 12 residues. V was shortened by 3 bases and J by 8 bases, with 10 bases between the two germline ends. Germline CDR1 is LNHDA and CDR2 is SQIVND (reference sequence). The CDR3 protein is CASSIGVSEAFF. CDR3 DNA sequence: TGTGCCAGTAGTATCGGGGTCAGCGAAGCTTTCTTT.

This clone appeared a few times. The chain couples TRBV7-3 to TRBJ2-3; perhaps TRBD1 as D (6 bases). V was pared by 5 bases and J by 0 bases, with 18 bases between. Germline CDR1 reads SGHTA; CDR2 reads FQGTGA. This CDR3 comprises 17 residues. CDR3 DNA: TGTGCCAGCAGCAACCCCGGAGGCACAGGGAGCACAGATACGCAGTATTTT. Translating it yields CASSNPGGTGSTDTQYF.

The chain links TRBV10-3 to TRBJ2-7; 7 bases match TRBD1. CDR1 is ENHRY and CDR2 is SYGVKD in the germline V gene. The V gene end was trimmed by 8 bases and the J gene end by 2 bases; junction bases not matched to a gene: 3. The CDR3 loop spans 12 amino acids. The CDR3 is CAIRDSAYEQYF. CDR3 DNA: TGTGCCATCCGGGACAGTGCCTACGAGCAGTACTTC.

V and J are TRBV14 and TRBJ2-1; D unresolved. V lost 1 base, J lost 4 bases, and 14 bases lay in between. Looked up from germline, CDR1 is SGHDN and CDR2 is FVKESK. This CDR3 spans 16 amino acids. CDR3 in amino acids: CASSQAMVISYNEQFF. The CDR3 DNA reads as TGTGCCAGCAGCCAAGCGATGGTTATAAGTTACAATGAGCAGTTCTTC.

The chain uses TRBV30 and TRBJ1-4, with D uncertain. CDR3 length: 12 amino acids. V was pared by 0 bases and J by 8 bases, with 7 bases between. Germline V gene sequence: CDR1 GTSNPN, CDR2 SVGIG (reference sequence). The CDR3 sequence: CAWSVRPEKLFF. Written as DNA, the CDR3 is TGTGCCTGGAGTGTACGTCCAGAAAAACTGTTTTTT. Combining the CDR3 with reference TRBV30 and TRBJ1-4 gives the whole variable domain SQTIHQWPATLVQPVGSPLSLECTVEGTSNPNLYWYRQAAGRGLQLLFYSVGIGQISSEVPQNLSASRPQDRQFILSSKKLLLSDSGFYLCAWSVRPEKLFFGSGTQLSVL.

The CDR3 coding sequence is TGCGCCAGCAGCCAAGTGGGGCTGGGATCTAATGAAAAACTGTTTTTT. This gives the protein CASSQVGLGSNEKLFF. The chain employs TRBV4-1 and TRBJ1-4; possibly TRBD1 for D (5 bases). This CDR3 is 16 amino acids long. The V gene's germline CDR1 is MGHRA and CDR2 YSYEKL. The V end lost 1 base, the J end lost 3 bases, and 12 bases lay between the germline ends.

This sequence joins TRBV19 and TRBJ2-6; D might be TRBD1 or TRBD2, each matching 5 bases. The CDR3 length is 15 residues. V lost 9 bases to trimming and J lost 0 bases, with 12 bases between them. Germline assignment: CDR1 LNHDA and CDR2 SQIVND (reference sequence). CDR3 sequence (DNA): TGTGCCAGCCGGGACGGGCACTCTGGGGCCAACGTCCTGACTTTC. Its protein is CASRDGHSGANVLTF.

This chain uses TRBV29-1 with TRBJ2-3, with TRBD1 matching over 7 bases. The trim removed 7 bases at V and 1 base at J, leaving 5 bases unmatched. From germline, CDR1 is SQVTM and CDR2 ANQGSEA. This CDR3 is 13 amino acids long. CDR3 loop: CSARTGGTDTQYF. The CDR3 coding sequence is TGCAGCGCTAGGACAGGAGGCACAGATACGCAGTATTTT.

CDR3 bases: TGCAGCGCCCCCCCCCGGGACAGGGGAATGAATCAGCCCCAGCATTTT. This codes for CSAPPRDRGMNQPQHF. The chain joins TRBV29-1 to TRBJ1-5; 10 positions match TRBD1. The CDR3 runs to 16 residues. The trim removed 7 bases at V and 4 bases at J, leaving 13 bases unmatched. Germline loops: CDR1 SQVTM, CDR2 ANQGSEA.

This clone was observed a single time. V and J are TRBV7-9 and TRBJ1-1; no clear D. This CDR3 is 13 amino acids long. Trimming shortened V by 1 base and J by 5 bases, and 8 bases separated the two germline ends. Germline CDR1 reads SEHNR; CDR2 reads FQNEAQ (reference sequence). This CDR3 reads CASSLVWETEAFF. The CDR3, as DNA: TGTGCCAGCAGCTTAGTATGGGAAACTGAAGCTTTCTTT.

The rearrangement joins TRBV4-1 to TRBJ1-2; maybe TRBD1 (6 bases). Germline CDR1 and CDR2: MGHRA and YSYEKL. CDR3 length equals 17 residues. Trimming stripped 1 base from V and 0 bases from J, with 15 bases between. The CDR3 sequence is CASSQGAGANSNYGYTF. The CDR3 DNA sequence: TGCGCCAGCAGCCAAGGGGCAGGGGCCAACTCTAACTATGGCTACACCTTC.

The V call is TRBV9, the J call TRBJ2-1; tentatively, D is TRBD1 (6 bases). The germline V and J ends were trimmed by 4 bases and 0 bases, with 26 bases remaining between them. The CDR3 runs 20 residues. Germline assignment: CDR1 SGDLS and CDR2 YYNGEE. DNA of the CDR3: TGTGCCAGCAGCACGCCCCTAACGGGACATGGAAGGGGCTCCTACAATGAGCAGTTCTTC. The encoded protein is CASSTPLTGHGRGSYNEQFF.